This TCR beta chain was documented in a study of PD-1 blockade in classical Hodgkin lymphoma. Points from the study as a whole: As was reported, newly diagnosed patients showed lower baseline TCR diversity than healthy donors did. The authors excluded patients who started nivolumab under 1 year after ASCT.

CDR1 and CDR2 (germline): SQVTM, ANQGSEA. This CDR3 is built from 15 residues. With 4 bases removed from V and 2 bases from J, the gap between germline ends came to 14 bases. Method: immunoSEQ multiplex PCR; TCRdb's copy keeps in-frame clones and lacks some. The sample carries nearly 20,000 clones, 76% recorded once. On this clone itself: Antigen: not known.

Noted time point: cycle 4 day 1 (C4D1), after more than five weeks of nivolumab. Brentuximab vedotin exposure varied among the patients, all of whom had relapsed after autologous stem cell transplantation. This TCR came from a human donor with classical Hodgkin lymphoma. The gene calls are TRBV29-1 and TRBJ2-2; D is possibly TRBD2 (6 bases). This specimen consisted of peripheral blood mononuclear cells (PBMCs), obtained before the fourth cycle of nivolumab. The CDR3 region is CSVGGLGTNTGELFF. The CDR3, as DNA: TGCAGCGTTGGGGGCCTTGGGACTAACACCGGGGAGCTGTTTTTT.